The clone carrying this T cell receptor beta chain was seen many times. This entry comes from a study of T cells in Graves' hyperthyroidism and ophthalmopathy. In the study overall: Peripheral blood collection took place at initial diagnosis, before any treatment.

Source material for PBMCs was 10 ml fresh peripheral blood. In germline, CDR1 is MNHEY, CDR2 SVGEGT. The CDR3 length is 15 residues. V gave up 5 bases and J gave up 0 bases, with 14 bases separating them. RNA transcripts served as the template for amplifying TCR beta CDR3 regions. First-round RT-PCR with HTBI primers amplified the TCR CDR3 region. TCRdb recomputed calls from the multiplex PCR reads with MiXCR, one row per CDR3 protein. The table has around 300,000 distinct CDR3 sequences, about an eighth seen once. Material: blood. The sequence derives from a woman aged 25 to 39 with Graves' hyperthyroidism that later progressed to Graves' ophthalmopathy. The rearrangement joins TRBV6-2 or TRBV6-3 to TRBJ2-7; D call uncertain. The CDR3, as DNA: TGTGCCAGCAGTCGGCTCCCCCCGAACTCCTACGAGCAGTACTTC. Protein sequence: CASSRLPPNSYEQYF.